This T cell receptor (beta chain) appears in the sequencing data of a study of shared clonotypes between healthy human individuals. Study-wide points: Naive CD4 clonotypes overlapped across a handful of donors at about 5%.

All the donors were Caucasian adults who lived in Nashville, Tennessee. There are a few counts of this clone. Its antigen is unknown. Germline CDR1 SGHRS, CDR2 YFSETQ. This CDR3 has 14 amino acids. Profiled with immunoSEQ multiplex PCR; TCRdb holds only in-frame clones, not every one. The sample lists around 1,100,000 clones, approximately 80% occurring once. The rearrangement links TRBV5-1 to TRBJ2-5; TRBD1 aligns across 8 bases. The J call may not be correct, given that the DNA end is closer to TRBJ2-7. The sequence was obtained from a man younger than 30 in good health. Some clones in this sample may be carry-over from other donors' samples. The sample consisted of memory CD4+ T cells from PBMCs. This sample's subset: CD45RA-negative fraction. The CDR3: CASSTAQGGYEQYF. The DNA of the CDR3 is TGCGCCAGCAGCACAGCACAGGGGGGCTACGAGCAGTACTTC.